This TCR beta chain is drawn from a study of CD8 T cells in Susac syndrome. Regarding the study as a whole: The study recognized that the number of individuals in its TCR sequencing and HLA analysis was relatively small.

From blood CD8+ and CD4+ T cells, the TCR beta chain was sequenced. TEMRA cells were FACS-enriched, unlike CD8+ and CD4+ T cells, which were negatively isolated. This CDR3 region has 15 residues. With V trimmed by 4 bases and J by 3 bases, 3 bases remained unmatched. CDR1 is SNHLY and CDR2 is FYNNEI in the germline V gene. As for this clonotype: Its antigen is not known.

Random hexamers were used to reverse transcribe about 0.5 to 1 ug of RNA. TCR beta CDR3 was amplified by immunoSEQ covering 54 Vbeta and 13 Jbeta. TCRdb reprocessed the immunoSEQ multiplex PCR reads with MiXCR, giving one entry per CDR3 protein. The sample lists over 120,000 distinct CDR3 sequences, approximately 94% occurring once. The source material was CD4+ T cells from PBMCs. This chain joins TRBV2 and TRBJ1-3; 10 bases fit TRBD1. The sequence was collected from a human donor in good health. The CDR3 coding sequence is TGTGCCAGCAGTGCCCGGACAGGGGGTGGAAACACCATATATTTT. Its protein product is CASSARTGGGNTIYF.